This T cell receptor (beta chain) was identified in a study of blood T cell repertoires in COVID-19. In the study overall: Material from acute and convalescent COVID-19 was sourced from the United States, Italy and Spain. From T cells, B-cell-depleted T cells, or PBMCs came the material, which was cDNA or gDNA.

Germline CDR1 SEHNR, CDR2 FQNEAQ (reference sequence). The CDR3 spans 15 residues. With 5 bases clipped from V and 3 bases from J, the junction kept 8 bases outside the gene matches. In the original processing: Estimation of nucleated cell counts was performed using reference gene primer amplification. Profiled with immunoSEQ multiplex PCR; TCRdb holds only in-frame clones, not every one. V, J and clone size are those of that table, while D and trimming were read from the DNA. The sample has a few hundred thousand clones; roughly 87% are singletons. The sample comprised PBMCs or T cells enriched from blood (not recorded which). The source of this sequence is a woman aged 30 to 39 who had recovered from COVID-19. V is TRBV7-9 and J is TRBJ2-7, with 9 bases lining up with TRBD1. Written as DNA, the CDR3 is TGTGCCAGCAGCCCGGTCAGGACAGGGGTCTACGAGCAGTACTTC. Encoded protein: CASSPVRTGVYEQYF. The complete variable domain, with remaining parts taken from reference TRBV7-9 and TRBJ2-7, reads DTGVSQNPRHKITKRGQNVTFRCDPISEHNRLYWYRQTLGQGPEFLTYFQNEAQLEKSRLLSDRFSAERPKGSFSTLEIQRTEQGDSAMYLCASSPVRTGVYEQYFGPGTRLTVT.